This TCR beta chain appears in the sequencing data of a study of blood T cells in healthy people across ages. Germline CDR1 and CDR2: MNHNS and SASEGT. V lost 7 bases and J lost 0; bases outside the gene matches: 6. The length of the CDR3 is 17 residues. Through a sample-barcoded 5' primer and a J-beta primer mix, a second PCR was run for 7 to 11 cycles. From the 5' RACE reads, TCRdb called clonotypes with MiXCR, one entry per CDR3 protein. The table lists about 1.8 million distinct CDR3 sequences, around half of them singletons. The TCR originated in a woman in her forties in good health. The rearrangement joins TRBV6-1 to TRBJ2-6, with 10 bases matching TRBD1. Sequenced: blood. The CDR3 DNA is TGTGCCAGCAAAGACAGGGGGCCGCTCTCTGGGGCCAACGTCCTGACTTTC. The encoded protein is CASKDRGPLSGANVLTF.